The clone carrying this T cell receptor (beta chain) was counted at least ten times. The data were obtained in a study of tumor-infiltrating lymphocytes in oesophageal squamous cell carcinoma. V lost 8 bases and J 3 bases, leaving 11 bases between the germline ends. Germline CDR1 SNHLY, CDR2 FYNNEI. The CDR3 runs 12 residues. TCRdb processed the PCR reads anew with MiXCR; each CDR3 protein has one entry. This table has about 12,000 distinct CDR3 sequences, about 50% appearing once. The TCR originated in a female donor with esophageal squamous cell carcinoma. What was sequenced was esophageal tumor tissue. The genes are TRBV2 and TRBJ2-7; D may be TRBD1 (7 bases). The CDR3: CASVRDSYEQYF. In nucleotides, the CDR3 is TGTGCCAGCGTGCGGGACAGCTACGAGCAGTACTTC. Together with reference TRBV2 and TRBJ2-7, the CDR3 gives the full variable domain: EPEVTQTPSHQVTQMGQEVILRCVPISNHLYFYWYRQILGQKVEFLVSFYNNEISEKSEIFDDQFSVERPDGSNFTLKIRSTKLEDSAMYFCASVRDSYEQYFGPGTRLTVT.